These 19 T cell receptor beta chains were all obtained from the same sample, sequenced in a study of blood T cell repertoires in COVID-19. Some clones are missing from TCRdb's copy, which holds only in-frame ones; the method was immunoSEQ multiplex PCR. The table has 150,000 to 200,000 clones, roughly four fifths seen once. Sequencing was performed on peripheral blood. The receptors derive from a woman in her 70s with COVID-19, enrolled during active disease.

The rearrangement joins TRBV7-8 to TRBJ2-7, with D unresolved. V shed 1 base and J shed 3 bases, with 16 bases lying between them. Germline V lookup: CDR1 SGHVS, CDR2 FQNEAQ. The CDR3 sequence is 16 residues long. The CDR3 sequence is CASSLVEKVGYYEQYF. CDR3 nucleotide sequence: TGTGCCAGCAGCTTAGTGGAGAAGGTTGGGTACTACGAGCAGTACTTC.

The rearrangement uses TRBV5-1 and TRBJ2-1; D is possibly TRBD2 (5 bases). From germline, CDR1 is SGHRS and CDR2 YFSETQ. This CDR3 has 16 residues. With 3 bases removed from V and 0 bases from J, the gap between germline ends came to 13 bases. As DNA, the CDR3 is TGCGCCAGCAGCTCTAGCTCGTTCGGCTCCTACAATGAGCAGTTCTTC. Its translation: CASSSSSFGSYNEQFF.

The chain combines TRBV18 with TRBJ2-7, with D possibly being TRBD2 (6 bases). Per the germline V gene, CDR1 is KGHSH and CDR2 is LQKENI. The CDR3 has 14 amino acids. The V gene lost 2 bases and the J gene lost 2 bases, with 10 bases spanning the gap. CDR3 loop: CASSPGGATYEQYF. For the CDR3, the DNA is TGTGCCAGCTCACCAGGAGGGGCTACCTACGAGCAGTACTTC.

The chain has TRBV19 and TRBJ2-3; D unclear. Per the germline V gene, CDR1 is LNHDA and CDR2 is SQIVND (reference sequence). V was pared by 5 bases and J by 1 base, with 10 bases between. This CDR3 has 14 residues. As DNA, the CDR3 is TGTGCCAGTAGTTCTCGGGTGGGCACAGATACGCAGTATTTT. Translated: CASSSRVGTDTQYF.

V is TRBV5-1 and J is TRBJ2-7; TRBD2 agrees at 8 bases. The CDR3 is 14 amino acids. The V segment lost 4 bases and the J segment 3 bases; nucleotides outside the gene matches: 6. The V gene's germline CDR1 is SGHRS and CDR2 YFSETQ. The CDR3 spells CASSPGGVRYEQYF. The DNA of the CDR3 is TGCGCCAGCAGCCCCGGGGGGGTACGCTACGAGCAGTACTTC.

The V gene is TRBV7-2, the J gene TRBJ2-7, with 9 bases matching TRBD1. V trimming: 5 bases; J trimming: 2 bases; junction bases outside the gene matches: 4. This CDR3 has 14 amino acids. CDR1 SGHTA and CDR2 FQGNSA come from the germline V gene. The CDR3 nucleotides are TGTGCCAGCAGCACTCGGACAGGGGCCTACGAGCAGTACTTC. Residues: CASSTRTGAYEQYF.

The V and J genes are TRBV30 and TRBJ1-1; D not resolved. V shed 5 bases and J shed 1 base, with 11 bases lying between them. Germline CDR1 GTSNPN, CDR2 SVGIG (reference sequence). The CDR3 consists of 13 residues. For the CDR3, the DNA is TGTGCCTGGGAGTACAGTCGGAACACTGAAGCTTTCTTT. Protein product: CAWEYSRNTEAFF.

V is TRBV4-1 and J is TRBJ2-5; 12 bases agree with TRBD1. This CDR3 is 16 amino acids long. Germline V lookup: CDR1 MGHRA, CDR2 YSYEKL. The junction had 9 bases not matched to a gene; V was cut back by 5 bases and J by 5 bases. CDR3 region: CASSRGGTGGAETQYF. Here the CDR3 DNA reads TGCGCCAGCAGCAGAGGAGGGACAGGGGGCGCCGAGACCCAGTACTTC.

The chain uses TRBV6-2 or TRBV6-3 and TRBJ1-2; D is undetermined. The germline CDR1 and CDR2 sequences are MNHEY and SVGEGT. The CDR3 runs 11 residues. Trimming cost V 5 bases and J 5 bases, with 6 bases left between them. This chain's CDR3 is CASSPGYGYTF. The CDR3 coding sequence is TGTGCCAGCAGTCCCGGGTATGGCTACACCTTC.

The V call is TRBV5-1, the J call TRBJ2-2, with D unresolved. From germline, CDR1 is SGHRS and CDR2 YFSETQ. The CDR3 loop spans 13 amino acids. The V gene lost 4 bases and the J gene lost 5 bases, with 9 bases spanning the gap. The CDR3 loop reads CASSQLGTGELFF. The CDR3 bases are TGCGCCAGCAGCCAACTTGGTACCGGGGAGCTGTTTTTT.

The chain uses TRBV3-1 (or the pseudogene TRBV3-2) and TRBJ2-7; TRBD1 agrees at 7 bases. V lost 4 bases to trimming and J lost 4 bases; unmatched junction nucleotides: 1. Germline V CDR1 and CDR2: LGHDT, YNNKEL (reference sequence). This CDR3 is built from 12 residues. The CDR3 sequence is CASSRTGYEQYF. For the CDR3, the DNA is TGTGCCAGCAGCCGGACAGGATACGAGCAGTACTTC.

V gene TRBV3-1 (or the pseudogene TRBV3-2) combines with J gene TRBJ2-7; possibly TRBD2 for D (5 bases). Per germline, CDR1 LGHDT and CDR2 YNNKEL (reference sequence). V was cut by 4 bases and J by 0 bases, with 13 bases left in between. The CDR3 covers 15 residues. CDR3 DNA sequence: TGTGCCAGCAGCCGGACGGAGGTACTCTCCTACGAGCAGTACTTC. It encodes CASSRTEVLSYEQYF.

The chain uses TRBV28 and TRBJ1-1; 8 bases agree with TRBD1. The V gene's germline CDR1 is MDHEN and CDR2 SYDVKM. V lost 6 bases, J lost 4 bases, and 4 bases stayed unmatched. The CDR3 runs to 13 residues. This chain's CDR3 is CASSLQGATEAFF. The CDR3 DNA reads as TGTGCCAGCAGCCTCCAGGGGGCCACTGAAGCTTTCTTT.

Comments on this clone: Other DNA sequences in the sample encode the same CDR3. The V call is TRBV5-4, the J call TRBJ1-4; TRBD1 matches 10 bases. V dropped 0 bases and J dropped 8; count of bases not matched to a gene: 4. The CDR3 has 15 amino acids. Germline values: CDR1 SGHNT, CDR2 YYREEE (reference sequence). In nucleotides, the CDR3 is TGTGCCAGCAGCTTGGGACAGGGGGCACGAGAAAAACTGTTTTTT. It specifies CASSLGQGAREKLFF.

The chain links TRBV3-1 (or the pseudogene TRBV3-2) to TRBJ2-1; 14 nucleotides agree with TRBD2. Per the germline V gene, CDR1 is LGHDT and CDR2 is YNNKEL (reference sequence). The length of the CDR3 is 18 residues. The ends lost 4 bases at V and 9 bases at J; junction bases unmatched: 14. The CDR3 region has the DNA TGTGCCAGCAGCCCAGGTCCGGGACTAGCGGGAGTATACGGTGAGCAGTTCTTC. Encoded protein: CASSPGPGLAGVYGEQFF.

V and J are TRBV3-1 (or the pseudogene TRBV3-2) and TRBJ2-1; 9 bases are shared with TRBD2. The CDR3 has 18 residues. Germline CDR1 and CDR2: LGHDT and YNNKEL (reference sequence). The junction had 8 bases not matched to a gene; V was cut back by 0 bases and J by 2 bases. DNA of the CDR3: TGTGCCAGCAGCCAAGAATTAGGGCTAGCGGGGACCTACAATGAGCAGTTCTTC. This codes for CASSQELGLAGTYNEQFF.

The chain combines TRBV29-1 with TRBJ2-4, with D perhaps TRBD1 (5 bases). This CDR3 has 14 residues. Trimming shortened V by 6 bases and J by 0 bases, and 12 bases separated the two germline ends. Germline CDR1 is SQVTM and CDR2 is ANQGSEA. CDR3 loop: CSVVSTAAKNIQYF. CDR3 DNA: TGCAGCGTCGTATCGACAGCAGCCAAAAACATTCAGTACTTC.

The CDR3 loop is CASKQEPTGELFF. CDR3 nucleotides: TGTGCCAGCAAACAGGAACCCACCGGGGAGCTGTTTTTT. This chain links TRBV6-4 with TRBJ2-2, with D possibly TRBD1 on 5 matching bases. V shed 7 bases and J shed 4 bases, with 10 bases lying between them. The CDR3 has 13 amino acids. CDR1 MRHNA and CDR2 SNTAGT come from the germline V gene.

This clone was picked up a small number of times. The rearrangement joins TRBV6-6 to TRBJ2-7, with D possibly being TRBD1 (5 bases). Per germline, CDR1 MNHNY and CDR2 SVGAGI (reference sequence). The CDR3 loop spans 13 amino acids. With 6 bases removed from V and 2 bases from J, the gap between germline ends came to 11 bases. CDR3 region: CASSHDRTYEQYF. Here the CDR3 DNA reads TGTGCCAGCAGCCACGACAGAACCTACGAGCAGTACTTC.